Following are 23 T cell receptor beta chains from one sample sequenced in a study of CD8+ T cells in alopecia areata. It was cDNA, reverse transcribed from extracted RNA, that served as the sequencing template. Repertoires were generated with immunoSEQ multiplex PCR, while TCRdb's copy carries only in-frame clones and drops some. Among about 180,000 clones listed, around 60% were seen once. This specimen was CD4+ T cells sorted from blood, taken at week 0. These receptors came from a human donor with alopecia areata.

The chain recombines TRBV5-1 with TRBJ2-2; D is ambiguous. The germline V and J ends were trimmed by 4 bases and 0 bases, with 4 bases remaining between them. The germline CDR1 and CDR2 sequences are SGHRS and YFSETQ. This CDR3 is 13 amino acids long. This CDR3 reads CASSPSNTGELFF. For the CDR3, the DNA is TGCGCCAGCAGCCCCTCGAACACCGGGGAGCTGTTTTTT.

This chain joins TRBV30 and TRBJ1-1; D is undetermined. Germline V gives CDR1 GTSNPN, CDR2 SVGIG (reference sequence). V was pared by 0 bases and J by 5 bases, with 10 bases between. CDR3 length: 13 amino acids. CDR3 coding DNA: TGTGCCTGGAGTGTGAGTCGGAGAACTGAAGCTTTCTTT. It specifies CAWSVSRRTEAFF. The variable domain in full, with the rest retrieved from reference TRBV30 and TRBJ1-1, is SQTIHQWPATLVQPVGSPLSLECTVEGTSNPNLYWYRQAAGRGLQLLFYSVGIGQISSEVPQNLSASRPQDRQFILSSKKLLLSDSGFYLCAWSVSRRTEAFFGQGTRLTVV.

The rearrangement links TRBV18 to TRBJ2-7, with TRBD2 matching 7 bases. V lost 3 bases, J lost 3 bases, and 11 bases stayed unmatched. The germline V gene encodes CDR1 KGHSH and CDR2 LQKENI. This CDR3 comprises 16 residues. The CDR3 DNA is TGTGCCAGCTCACCTGGGAGCGGGGCTCGAAACTACGAGCAGTACTTC. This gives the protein CASSPGSGARNYEQYF.

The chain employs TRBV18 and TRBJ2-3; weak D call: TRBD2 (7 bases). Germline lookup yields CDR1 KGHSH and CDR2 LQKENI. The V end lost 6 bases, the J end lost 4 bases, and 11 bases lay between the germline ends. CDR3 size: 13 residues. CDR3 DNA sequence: TGTGCCAGCTCGGCGGGGGCCCCAGATACGCAGTATTTT. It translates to CASSAGAPDTQYF.

CDR3 residues: CASSLENGGTQYF. The CDR3 DNA follows: TGCGCCAGCAGCTTGGAAAATGGCGGGACCCAGTACTTC. The chain couples TRBV5-1 to TRBJ2-5; D is ambiguous. This CDR3 has 13 residues. Between the trimmed V and J ends, which lost 0 bases and 7 bases, there was a span of 10 bases. The V gene's germline CDR1 is SGHRS and CDR2 YFSETQ.

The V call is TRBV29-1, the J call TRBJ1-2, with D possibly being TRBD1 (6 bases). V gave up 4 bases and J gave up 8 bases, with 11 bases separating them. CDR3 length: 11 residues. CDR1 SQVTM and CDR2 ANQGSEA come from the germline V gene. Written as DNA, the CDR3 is TGCAGCGTTGGACAGGATGACGGCTACACCTTC. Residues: CSVGQDDGYTF.

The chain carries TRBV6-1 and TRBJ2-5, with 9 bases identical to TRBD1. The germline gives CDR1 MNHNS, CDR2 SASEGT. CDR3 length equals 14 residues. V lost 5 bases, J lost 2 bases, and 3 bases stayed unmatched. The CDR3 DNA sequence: TGTGCCAGCAGTCCCGGGACAGGGCAAGAGACCCAGTACTTC. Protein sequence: CASSPGTGQETQYF.

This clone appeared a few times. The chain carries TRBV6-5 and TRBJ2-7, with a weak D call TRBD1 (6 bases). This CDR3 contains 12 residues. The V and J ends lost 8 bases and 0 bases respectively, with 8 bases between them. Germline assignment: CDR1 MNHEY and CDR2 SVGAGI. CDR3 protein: CASGDNSYEQYF. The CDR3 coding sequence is TGTGCCAGCGGGGACAACTCCTACGAGCAGTACTTC.

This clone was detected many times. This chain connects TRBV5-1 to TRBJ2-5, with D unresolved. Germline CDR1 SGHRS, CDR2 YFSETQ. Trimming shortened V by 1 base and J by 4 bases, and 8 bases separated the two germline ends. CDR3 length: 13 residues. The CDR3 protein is CASSLYSSETQYF. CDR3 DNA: TGCGCCAGCAGCTTGTATTCTTCAGAGACCCAGTACTTC.

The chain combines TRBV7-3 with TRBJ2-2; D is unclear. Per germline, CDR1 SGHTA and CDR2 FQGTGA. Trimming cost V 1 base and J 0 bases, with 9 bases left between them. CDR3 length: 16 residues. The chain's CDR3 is CASSLNGLANTGELFF. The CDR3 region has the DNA TGTGCCAGCAGCTTAAATGGCCTAGCGAACACCGGGGAGCTGTTTTTT.

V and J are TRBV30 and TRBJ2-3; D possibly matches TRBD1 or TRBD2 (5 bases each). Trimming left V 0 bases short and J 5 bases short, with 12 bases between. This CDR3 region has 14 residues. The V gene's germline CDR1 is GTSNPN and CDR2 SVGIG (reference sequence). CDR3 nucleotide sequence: TGTGCCTGGAGTGTGGGTTCGGGGCTAGATACGCAGTATTTT. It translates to CAWSVGSGLDTQYF.

For the CDR3, the DNA is TGTGCCAGCAGCCCCGGGGGAGAGAAAGAGACCCAGTACTTC. Residues: CASSPGGEKETQYF. This sequence joins TRBV4-2 and TRBJ2-5; TRBD2 might be the D (6 bases). This CDR3 has 14 residues. Germline CDR1 reads LGHNA; CDR2 reads YNFKEQ. V was trimmed by 4 bases and J by 3 bases, leaving 12 bases between them.

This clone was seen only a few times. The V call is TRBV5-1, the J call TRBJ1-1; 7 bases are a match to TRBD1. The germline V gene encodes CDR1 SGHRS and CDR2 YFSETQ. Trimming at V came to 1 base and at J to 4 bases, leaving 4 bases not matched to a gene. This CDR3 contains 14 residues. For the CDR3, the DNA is TGCGCCAGCAGCTTGCAGTCAGGGGGCACTGAAGCTTTCTTT. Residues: CASSLQSGGTEAFF.

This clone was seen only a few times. CDR3 DNA: TGTGCCAGAGCGGCCTCGAAGACAGGGTATGGCTACACCTTC. This translates into CARAASKTGYGYTF. The V gene is TRBV2, the J gene TRBJ1-2; 7 bases fit TRBD1. The germline V gene encodes CDR1 SNHLY and CDR2 FYNNEI. This CDR3 is built from 14 residues. V shed 9 bases and J 5 bases; nucleotides not matched to a gene: 12.

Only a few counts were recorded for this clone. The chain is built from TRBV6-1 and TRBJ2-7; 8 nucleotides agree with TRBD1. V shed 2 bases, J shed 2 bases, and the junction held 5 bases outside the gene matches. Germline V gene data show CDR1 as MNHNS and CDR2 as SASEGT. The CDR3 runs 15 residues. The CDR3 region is CASSEQGQETYEQYF. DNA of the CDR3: TGTGCCAGCAGTGAACAGGGACAGGAAACCTACGAGCAGTACTTC.

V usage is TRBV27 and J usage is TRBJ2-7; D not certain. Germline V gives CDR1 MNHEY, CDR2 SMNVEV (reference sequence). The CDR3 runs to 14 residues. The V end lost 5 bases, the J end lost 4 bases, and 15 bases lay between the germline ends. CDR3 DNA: TGTGCCAGCAGTCCCAAAGGACGATTTTACGAGCAGTACTTC. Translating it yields CASSPKGRFYEQYF.

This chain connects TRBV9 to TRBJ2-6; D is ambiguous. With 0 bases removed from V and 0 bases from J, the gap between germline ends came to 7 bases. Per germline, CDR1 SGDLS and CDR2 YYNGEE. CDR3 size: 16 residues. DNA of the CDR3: TGTGCCAGCAGCGTAGCTCCTCTCTCTGGGGCCAACGTCCTGACTTTC. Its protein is CASSVAPLSGANVLTF.

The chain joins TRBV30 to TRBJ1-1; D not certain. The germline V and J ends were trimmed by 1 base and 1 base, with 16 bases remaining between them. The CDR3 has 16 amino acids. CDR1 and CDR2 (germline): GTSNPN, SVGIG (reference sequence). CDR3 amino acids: CAWSGISTERNTEAFF. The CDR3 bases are TGTGCCTGGAGTGGAATCAGTACAGAACGGAACACTGAAGCTTTCTTT. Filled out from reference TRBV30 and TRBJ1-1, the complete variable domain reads SQTIHQWPATLVQPVGSPLSLECTVEGTSNPNLYWYRQAAGRGLQLLFYSVGIGQISSEVPQNLSASRPQDRQFILSSKKLLLSDSGFYLCAWSGISTERNTEAFFGQGTRLTVV.

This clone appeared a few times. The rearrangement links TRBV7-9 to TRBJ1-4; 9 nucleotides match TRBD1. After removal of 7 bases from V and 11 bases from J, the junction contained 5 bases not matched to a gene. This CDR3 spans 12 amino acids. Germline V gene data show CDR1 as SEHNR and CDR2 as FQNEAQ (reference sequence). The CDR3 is CASNGQGIKLFF. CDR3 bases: TGTGCCAGCAACGGACAGGGGATTAAACTGTTTTTT.

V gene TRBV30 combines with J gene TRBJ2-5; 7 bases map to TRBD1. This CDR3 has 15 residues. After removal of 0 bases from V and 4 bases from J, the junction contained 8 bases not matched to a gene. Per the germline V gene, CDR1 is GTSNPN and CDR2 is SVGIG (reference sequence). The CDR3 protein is CAWSVGTNRGETQYF. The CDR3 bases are TGTGCCTGGAGTGTCGGAACTAACAGGGGAGAGACCCAGTACTTC.

CDR3 amino acids: CSVESQTNTEAFF. DNA of the CDR3: TGCAGCGTTGAAAGCCAGACGAACACTGAAGCTTTCTTT. This chain uses TRBV29-1 with TRBJ1-1; D remains unclear. This CDR3 region has 13 residues. CDR1 SQVTM and CDR2 ANQGSEA come from the germline V gene. Trimming shortened V by 2 bases and J by 1 base, and 8 bases separated the two germline ends.

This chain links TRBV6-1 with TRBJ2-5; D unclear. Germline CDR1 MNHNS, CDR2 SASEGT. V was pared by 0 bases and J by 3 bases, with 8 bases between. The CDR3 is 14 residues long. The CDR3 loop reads CASSEAAREETQYF. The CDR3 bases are TGTGCCAGCAGTGAAGCGGCTCGGGAAGAGACCCAGTACTTC.

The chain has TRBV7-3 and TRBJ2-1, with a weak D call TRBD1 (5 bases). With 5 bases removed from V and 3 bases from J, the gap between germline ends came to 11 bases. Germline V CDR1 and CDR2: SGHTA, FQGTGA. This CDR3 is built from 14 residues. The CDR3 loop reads CASSPDRNYNEQFF. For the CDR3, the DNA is TGTGCCAGCAGCCCAGACAGAAACTACAATGAGCAGTTCTTC.